Sequencing of this T cell receptor (beta chain) was carried out in a study of cytomegalovirus exposure and HLA in healthy donors. Looking at the study overall: Some 180 million T cells yielded 100 million or so unique TCR beta sequences in earlier analysis.

In the PCR, 60 Vbeta and 13 Jbeta primers were used. The method was immunoSEQ multiplex PCR; TCRdb's version includes in-frame clones alone and lacks a portion of them. This table has 100,000 to 150,000 clones, about 79% appearing once. Germline CDR1 and CDR2: LNHDA and SQIVND (reference sequence). There are 11 residues in the CDR3. V gave up 6 bases and J gave up 3 bases, with 5 bases separating them. This clone has just a few counts. Sample: PBMCs. The V call is TRBV19, the J call TRBJ2-5; perhaps TRBD2 as D (5 bases). The sequence derives from a man aged 50-60 years in good health and CMV-seronegative. The chain's CDR3 is CASSGEETQYF. The CDR3 nucleotides read TGTGCCAGTAGCGGGGAAGAGACCCAGTACTTC.